One and the same sample provided the 20 T cell receptor beta chains below, sequenced in a study of T cell responses to AZD1222 COVID-19 vaccine. Clones were read by immunoSEQ multiplex PCR, and TCRdb kept only the in-frame ones, dropping some. The sample contains 150,000 to 200,000 clones, 88% of which appear only once. The sample was peripheral blood, taken 28 days after the second AZD1222 dose. The receptor set was obtained from an adult who received the AZD1222 COVID-19 vaccine.

This clone was observed a few times. The rearrangement joins TRBV6-6 to TRBJ1-2, with D possibly TRBD1 on 6 matching bases. This CDR3 is 17 amino acids long. V dropped 5 bases and J dropped 4 bases, with 23 bases sitting between them. CDR1 and CDR2 from the germline V gene are MNHNY and SVGAGI (reference sequence). The CDR3 coding sequence is TGTGCCAGCAGTCCCGGGACACAAAGAATCAGTATCTATGGCTACACCTTC. It specifies CASSPGTQRISIYGYTF.

V and J are TRBV6-5 and TRBJ2-3; no firm D call. This CDR3 contains 16 residues. V was shortened by 2 bases and J by 1 base, with 13 bases between the two germline ends. The germline V gene encodes CDR1 MNHEY and CDR2 SVGAGI. The CDR3 DNA reads TGTGCCAGCAGTTACGACATCACGCGACGCACAGATACGCAGTATTTT. The encoded protein is CASSYDITRRTDTQYF.

The rearrangement joins TRBV12-3 or TRBV12-4 to TRBJ2-3; D remains unclear. Trimming took 8 bases from V and 1 from J, leaving 10 bases between them. The CDR3 totals 13 residues. The CDR3 here is CASGSSGTDTQYF. As DNA, the CDR3 is TGTGCCAGCGGTTCATCGGGCACAGATACGCAGTATTTT.

CDR3 loop: CASSLPGLAGGETQYF. The CDR3 nucleotides read TGTGCCAGCAGCTTACCGGGACTAGCGGGTGGGGAGACCCAGTACTTC. The chain is built from TRBV7-2 and TRBJ2-5, with 12 positions matching TRBD2. The CDR3 consists of 16 residues. V shed 2 bases, J shed 5 bases, and the junction held 6 bases outside the gene matches. The germline CDR1 and CDR2 sequences are SGHTA and FQGNSA.

Of note for this clone: One end of the junction fails to match germline, which may point to a read error. The V call is TRBV2, the J call TRBJ1-1; D might be TRBD1 (6 bases). Germline V lookup: CDR1 SNHLY, CDR2 FYNNEI. The CDR3 runs to 12 residues. CDR3 loop: CGSGRPDSEAFF. The CDR3, as DNA: TGTGGCAGCGGTCGGCCGGACAGTGAAGCTTTCTTT.

The chain uses TRBV5-8 and TRBJ1-1; the D is unclear. CDR1 is SGHTS and CDR2 is YDEGEE in the germline V gene. The CDR3 runs to 12 residues. V was shortened by 4 bases and J by 10 bases, with 14 bases between the two germline ends. This CDR3 reads CASSPRVKVAFF. The CDR3 nucleotides are TGTGCCAGCAGCCCTCGGGTCAAAGTAGCTTTCTTT. Full variable domain (missing parts from reference TRBV5-8 and TRBJ1-1): EAGVTQSPTHLIKTRGQQATLRCSPISGHTSVYWYQQALGLGLQFLLWYDEGEERNRGNFPPRFSGRQFPNYSSELNVNALELEDSALYLCASSPRVKVAFFGQGTRLTVV.

The chain recombines TRBV27 with TRBJ1-1; the D is unclear. Deletions cut 2 bases from V and 4 bases from J, with 8 bases between. Looked up from germline, CDR1 is MNHEY and CDR2 is SMNVEV (reference sequence). This CDR3 region has 13 residues. In nucleotides, the CDR3 is TGTGCCAGCAGTTTAGGGCCAATCACTGAAGCTTTCTTT. It encodes CASSLGPITEAFF.

This clone appeared a single time. The V gene is TRBV7-2, the J gene TRBJ1-3, with 10 bases that match TRBD1. V gave up 4 bases and J gave up 3 bases; unmatched junction bases: 6. CDR1 and CDR2 (germline): SGHTA, FQGNSA. This CDR3 comprises 16 residues. The CDR3 protein is CASSSRQGAVGNTIYF. Written as DNA, the CDR3 is TGTGCCAGCAGCTCAAGACAGGGGGCGGTTGGAAACACCATATATTTT.

This clone was recorded only once. The chain recombines TRBV6-5 with TRBJ2-5, with D maybe TRBD2 (6 bases). This CDR3 is 14 amino acids long. Trimming removed 2 bases from V and 8 bases from J, with 15 bases in between. CDR1 is MNHEY, CDR2 SVGAGI, per germline. CDR3 residues: CASSYAGLGGTQYF. The CDR3 nucleotides are TGTGCCAGCAGTTACGCGGGGCTAGGAGGAACCCAGTACTTC.

This clone was picked up a small number of times. The chain is built from TRBV20-1 and TRBJ1-2, with no clear D. Germline V gives CDR1 DFQATT, CDR2 SNEGSKA (reference sequence). The V end lost 3 bases, the J end lost 4 bases, and 12 bases lay between the germline ends. The CDR3 has 13 amino acids. The CDR3 bases are TGCAGTGCTAGTGTTCAGGCGGGCTATGGCTACACCTTC. This translates into CSASVQAGYGYTF.

The chain combines TRBV6-6 with TRBJ2-2; D may be TRBD2 (5 bases). Germline CDR1 and CDR2: MNHNY and SVGAGI (reference sequence). V gave up 0 bases and J gave up 7 bases, with 6 bases separating them. This CDR3 has 13 residues. The CDR3 sequence: CASSYSAGGELFF. In DNA, the CDR3 is TGTGCCAGCAGTTACTCGGCGGGCGGGGAGCTGTTTTTT.

This clone was observed once. The V gene is TRBV4-3, the J gene TRBJ1-6; weak D call: TRBD1 (5 bases). This CDR3 has 15 amino acids. V lost 0 bases and J lost 8, with 11 bases in between. Looked up from germline, CDR1 is LGHNA and CDR2 is YSLEER. The CDR3 loop is CASSQDGTGDSPLHF. CDR3 bases: TGCGCCAGCAGCCAAGATGGGACCGGAGATTCACCCCTCCACTTT.

This chain links TRBV5-1 with TRBJ2-3; TRBD1 might be the D (6 bases). Trimming stripped 0 bases from V and 1 base from J, with 15 bases between. This CDR3 region has 17 residues. CDR1 is SGHRS and CDR2 is YFSETQ in the germline V gene. The CDR3 DNA reads as TGCGCCAGCAGCTTGGAAGGGACGGGACAACGCACAGATACGCAGTATTTT. It yields the protein CASSLEGTGQRTDTQYF.

CDR3 in amino acids: CASSVKGAGNQPQHF. The CDR3 DNA reads TGTGCCAGCAGCGTAAAGGGGGCAGGCAATCAGCCCCAGCATTTT. V is TRBV7-2 and J is TRBJ1-5; TRBD1 aligns across 7 bases. The length of the CDR3 is 15 residues. Germline lookup yields CDR1 SGHTA and CDR2 FQGNSA. The V segment lost 5 bases and the J segment 2 bases; nucleotides outside the gene matches: 6.

The rearrangement links TRBV6-2 or TRBV6-3 to TRBJ1-6, with D unclear. V lost 2 bases, J lost 8 bases, and 22 bases lay in between. The length of the CDR3 is 18 residues. The V gene's germline CDR1 is MNHEY and CDR2 SVGEGT. The CDR3 protein is CASSYSPPLASHDSPLHF. Written as DNA, the CDR3 is TGTGCCAGCAGTTACAGCCCCCCCCTGGCCTCCCATGATTCACCCCTCCACTTT.

This chain links TRBV7-9 with TRBJ1-4; a possible D gene is TRBD1 (6 bases). CDR1 and CDR2 from the germline V gene are SEHNR and FQNEAQ (reference sequence). There are 13 residues in the CDR3. V shed 5 bases and J shed 8 bases, with 12 bases lying between them. The CDR3 loop is CASSPQGGEKLFF. The CDR3 nucleotides are TGTGCCAGCAGCCCACAGGGTGGCGAAAAACTGTTTTTT.

The chain recombines TRBV7-2 with TRBJ1-5, with 8 positions matching TRBD1. Germline CDR1 and CDR2: SGHTA and FQGNSA. The ends lost 4 bases at V and 6 bases at J; junction bases unmatched: 14. CDR3 length: 17 amino acids. Here the CDR3 reads CASSSPPGRGQGQPQHF. The CDR3 DNA reads as TGTGCCAGCAGCTCCCCGCCGGGCAGGGGGCAAGGTCAGCCCCAGCATTTT.

The chain joins TRBV21-1 to TRBJ1-6; the DNA was not used to check the table's D call, TRBD1. TRBV21-1 is designated a pseudogene. The CDR3 has 10 amino acids. The CDR3 DNA reads as TGTGCCAGCAGCTCCCGGACAGTCCACTTT. It translates to CASSSRTVHF.

The sample holds one count of this clone. The rearrangement joins TRBV19 to TRBJ1-3; D might be TRBD1 (5 bases). CDR1 and CDR2 from the germline V gene are LNHDA and SQIVND (reference sequence). The V and J ends lost 6 bases and 6 bases respectively, with 18 bases between them. The CDR3 has 15 amino acids. CDR3 bases: TGTGCCAGTAGAGAAGGGACGGAGGATGAAAACACCATATATTTT. Protein product: CASREGTEDENTIYF.

The chain carries TRBV2 and TRBJ2-7; D is perhaps TRBD1 (6 bases). CDR1 is SNHLY, CDR2 FYNNEI, per germline. V lost 6 bases and J lost 6, with 15 bases in between. This CDR3 is 13 amino acids long. The CDR3 DNA sequence: TGTGCCAGCAGAATTATACAGGGTACCGAGCAGTACTTC. Amino acid sequence: CASRIIQGTEQYF.